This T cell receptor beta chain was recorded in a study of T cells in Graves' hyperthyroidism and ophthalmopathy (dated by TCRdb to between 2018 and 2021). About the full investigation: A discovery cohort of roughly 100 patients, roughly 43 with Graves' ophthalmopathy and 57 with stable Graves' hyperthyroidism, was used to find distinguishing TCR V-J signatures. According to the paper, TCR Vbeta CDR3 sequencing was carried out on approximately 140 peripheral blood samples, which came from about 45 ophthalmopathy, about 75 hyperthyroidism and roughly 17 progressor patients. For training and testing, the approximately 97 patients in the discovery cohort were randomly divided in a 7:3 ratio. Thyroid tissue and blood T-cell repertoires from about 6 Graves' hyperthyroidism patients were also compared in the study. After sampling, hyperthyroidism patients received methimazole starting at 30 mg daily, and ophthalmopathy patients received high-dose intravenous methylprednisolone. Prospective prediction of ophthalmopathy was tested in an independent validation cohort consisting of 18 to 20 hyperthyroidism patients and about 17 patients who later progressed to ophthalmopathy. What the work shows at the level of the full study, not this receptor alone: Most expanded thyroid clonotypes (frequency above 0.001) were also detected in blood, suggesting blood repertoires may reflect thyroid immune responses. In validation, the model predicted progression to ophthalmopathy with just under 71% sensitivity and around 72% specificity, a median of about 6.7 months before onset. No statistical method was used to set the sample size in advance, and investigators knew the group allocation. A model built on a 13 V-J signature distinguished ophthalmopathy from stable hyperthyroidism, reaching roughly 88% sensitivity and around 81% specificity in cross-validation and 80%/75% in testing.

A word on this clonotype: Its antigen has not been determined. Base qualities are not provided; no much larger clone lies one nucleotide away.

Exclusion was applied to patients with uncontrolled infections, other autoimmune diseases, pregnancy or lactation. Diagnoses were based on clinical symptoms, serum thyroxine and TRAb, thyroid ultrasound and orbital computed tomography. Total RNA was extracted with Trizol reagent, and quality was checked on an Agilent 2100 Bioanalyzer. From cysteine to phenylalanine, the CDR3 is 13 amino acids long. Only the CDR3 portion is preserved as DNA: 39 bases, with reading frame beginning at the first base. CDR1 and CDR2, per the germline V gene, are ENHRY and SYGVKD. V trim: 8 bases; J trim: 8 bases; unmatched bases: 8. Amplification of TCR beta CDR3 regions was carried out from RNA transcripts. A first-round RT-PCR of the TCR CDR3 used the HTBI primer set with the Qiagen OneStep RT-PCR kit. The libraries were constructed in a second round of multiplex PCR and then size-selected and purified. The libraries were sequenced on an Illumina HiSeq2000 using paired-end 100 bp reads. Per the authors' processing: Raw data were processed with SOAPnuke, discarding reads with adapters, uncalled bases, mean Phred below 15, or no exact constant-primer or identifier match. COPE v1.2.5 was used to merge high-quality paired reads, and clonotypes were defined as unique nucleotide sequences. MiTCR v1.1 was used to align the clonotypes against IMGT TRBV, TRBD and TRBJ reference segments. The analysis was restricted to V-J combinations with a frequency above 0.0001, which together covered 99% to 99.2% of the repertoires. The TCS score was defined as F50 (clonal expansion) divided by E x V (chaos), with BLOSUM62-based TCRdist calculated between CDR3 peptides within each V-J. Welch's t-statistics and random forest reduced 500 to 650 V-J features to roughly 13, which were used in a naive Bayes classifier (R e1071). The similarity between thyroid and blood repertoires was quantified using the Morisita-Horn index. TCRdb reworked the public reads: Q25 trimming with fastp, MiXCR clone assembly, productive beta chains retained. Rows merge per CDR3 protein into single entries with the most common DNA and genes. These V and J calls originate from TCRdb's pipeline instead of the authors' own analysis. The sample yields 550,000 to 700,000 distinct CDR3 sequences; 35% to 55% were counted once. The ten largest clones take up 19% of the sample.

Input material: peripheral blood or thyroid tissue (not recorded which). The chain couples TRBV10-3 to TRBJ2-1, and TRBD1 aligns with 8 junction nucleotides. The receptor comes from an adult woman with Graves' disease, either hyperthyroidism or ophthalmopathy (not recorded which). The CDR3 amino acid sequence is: CAILRGLGDEQFF. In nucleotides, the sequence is TGTGCCATCCTCAGGGGGCTAGGGGATGAGCAGTTCTTC.